This T cell receptor beta chain stems from a study of blood T cells in healthy people across ages (dated by TCRdb to between 2015 and 2016). With respect to the entire study: Template switching captured roughly one uniquely barcoded TCR beta cDNA molecule per two T cells in model experiments. To track age-related changes in TCR beta repertoire diversity, the study relied on deep sequencing normalized with unique cDNA molecular identifiers. Four age groups were formed from the donors: young (average 16 years), middle-aged (less than 40), aged (about 68) and long-lived (82). To avoid experimental bias, donors of different ages were distributed randomly across sequencing lanes. Two additional independent replicas of 1 million unique cDNA reads from the same blood draw were analyzed for two donors (one aged 18 to 30 and one aged 80 or older). Points the paper makes about the study in general: Observed TCR beta diversity per million T cells fell roughly linearly with age, and a significant reduction was already apparent by age around 40. Total diversity estimates from one million sequenced T cells were considered lower bounds and underestimates. A strong correlation was found between observed TCR beta diversity and the percentage of naive T cells measured by flow cytometry. Conclusive comparison of naive and antigen-experienced compartments was prevented by the profiling of bulk unsorted PBMCs. Because the CMV infection status of the donors was unknown, age-related changes in expanded clonotypes may potentially have been confounded. Compared with the aged group, more naive CD4+ T cells, fewer expanded clones and increased TCR diversity were shown by the long-lived group, suggesting age selection.

CDR1 and CDR2 are drawn from the germline V gene: MDHEN, SYDVKM. V is pared back by 6 bases and J by 2 bases, with 17 bases lying between the germline termini. The CDR3 runs 15 residues from the cysteine to the phenylalanine. Just the 45-base CDR3 DNA is kept, in frame starting at base 1. Library prep was done by 5' RACE. Sequenced on an Illumina HiSeq 2500. The second PCR ran for about 7 to 11 cycles and used a J-beta primer mix along with a sample-barcoded 5' primer. A template-switch 5' adaptor carrying 12 random nucleotides introduced a unique molecular identifier onto each TCR beta cDNA molecule. Each sample yielded at least 2.5 million CDR3-containing paired-end reads. First-strand cDNA synthesis was performed from all RNA using the Mint cDNA synthesis kit, with priming by a TRBC-specific oligonucleotide. After uracil-DNA glycosylase treatment, a first 18-cycle PCR used universal primers M1SS and BC2_uni_R on all cDNA. As for the authors' bioinformatics: For normalization, 1 million high-quality reads were randomly selected from each sample, with every read carrying a distinct molecular identifier. Reads sharing molecular identifiers were discarded rather than binned into consensus sequences. MiTCR, run with a Q25 quality threshold and the strictest error-elimination algorithm, handled CDR3 identification, clonotype clustering and error correction. Lower-bound total TCR beta diversity was estimated with a nonparametric unseen species model using Euler transformation. Starting from the raw public reads, TCRdb applied fastp trimming at Q25, assembled clones with MiXCR and retained in-frame beta chains. Every entry covers one CDR3 protein and lists the most common genes and DNA from its rows. The authors' filters were not applied to this entry. For this sample there are 850,000 to 1,000,000 distinct CDR3 sequences; under 50% appear just once. Over 10% of the sample is taken by the ten largest.

Of note for this clonotype: No cognate antigen has been identified for it. Per-nucleotide qualities are absent, and no much larger clonotype sits a single base away.

The donors were roughly 40 Caucasian individuals from Russia, aged 6 to 90 years, who were systemically healthy. Approximately 9.3 milliliters of peripheral blood were collected from each donor into EDTA-treated Vacutainer tubes. Ficoll-Paque density-gradient centrifugation was used to isolate PBMCs, with at least 6.5 million per sample. Trizol reagent was used to extract total RNA from the PBMCs, yielding at least 5 micrograms per sample. For every donor, flow cytometry on a PBMC aliquot measured the percentage of naive CD45RAhigh/CD27high T cells. Sequencing was carried out using blood. The receptor was derived from a man between 25 and 39 years old in good health. The V and J genes are TRBV28 and TRBJ2-7; the D call is possibly TRBD1 or TRBD2, each sharing 6 bases. The nucleotide sequence reads TGTGCCAGCAGGTCCTACGGGGGCGAGACCTACGAGCAGTACTTC. It codes for CASRSYGGETYEQYF.